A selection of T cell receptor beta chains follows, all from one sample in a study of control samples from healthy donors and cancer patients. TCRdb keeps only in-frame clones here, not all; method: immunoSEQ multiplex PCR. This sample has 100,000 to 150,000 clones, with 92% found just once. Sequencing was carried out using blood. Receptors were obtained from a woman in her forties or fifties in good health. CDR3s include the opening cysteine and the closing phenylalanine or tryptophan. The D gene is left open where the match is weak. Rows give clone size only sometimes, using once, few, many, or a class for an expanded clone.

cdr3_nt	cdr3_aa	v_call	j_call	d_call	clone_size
TGTGCCAGCAGTCCTTCCGGGACCCGAGGAACTTACTATGGCTACACCTTC	CASSPSGTRGTYYGYTF	TRBV6-6	TRBJ1-2	NA	NA
TGTGCCAGCAGTCCGACCCCTAGCGGGAGAAGGCATGAGCAGTTCTTC	CASSPTPSGRRHEQFF	TRBV28	TRBJ2-1	TRBD2	few
TGTGCCAGCAAAAAGACGGGAACCGGGGAGCTGTTTTTT	CASKKTGTGELFF	TRBV25-1	TRBJ2-2	NA	NA
TGTGCCAGCAGTTTGGGACAGTTCCAGCCCCAGCATTTT	CASSLGQFQPQHF	TRBV12-3/TRBV12-4	TRBJ1-5	TRBD1	NA
TGCAGTGCCCTAGGTCAGGGCGAAGCTTTCTTT	CSALGQGEAFF	TRBV20-1	TRBJ1-1	NA	NA
TGTGCCAGTACTGGGGCGGGCCAAAGCACAGATACGCAGTATTTT	CASTGAGQSTDTQYF	TRBV19	TRBJ2-3	NA	NA
TGTGCCAGCAGTAACCGGCGGGCGACGTACAATGAGCAGTTCTTC	CASSNRRATYNEQFF	TRBV28	TRBJ2-1	NA	NA
TGTGCCACCAGCAGAGATCGACGGACTGAAGCTTTCTTT	CATSRDRRTEAFF	TRBV15	TRBJ1-1	NA	NA
TGTGCCAGCAGCTTTGTGGGGACAGGGGTTTTGTATGGCTACACCTTC	CASSFVGTGVLYGYTF	TRBV11-3	TRBJ1-2	TRBD1	NA
TGTGCCAGCAGCAACCGGGACGGCCTCGAGCAGTACTTC	CASSNRDGLEQYF	TRBV5-6	TRBJ2-7	NA	NA
TGTGCCAGCAGCAAGCTTACGGGGAGTCCGAATGAAAAACTGTTTTTT	CASSKLTGSPNEKLFF	TRBV21-1	TRBJ1-4	NA	NA
TGTGCCAGCAGTTTAGGGACTAGCGGGTATGAGCAGTTCTTC	CASSLGTSGYEQFF	TRBV27	TRBJ2-1	TRBD2	NA
TGTGCCGGATCCGGGGGGGGCACAGATACGCAGTATTTT	CAGSGGGTDTQYF	TRBV2	TRBJ2-3	TRBD2	NA
TGTGCCAGCTCACCCCTCGGAGATGCTGGAAACACCATATATTTT	CASSPLGDAGNTIYF	TRBV18	TRBJ1-3	NA	once
TGTGCCAGCAGCCAAGATGTGGTCTCCTACAATGAGCAGTTCTTC	CASSQDVVSYNEQFF	TRBV4-2	TRBJ2-1	NA	once
TGTGCCAGCGAACGGGATCGGGAGACCCAGTACTTC	CASERDRETQYF	TRBV7-2	TRBJ2-5	NA	NA
TGTGCCAGCAGCTTGCCGGCAGGGCGGCACGAGCAGTACTTC	CASSLPAGRHEQYF	TRBV5-6	TRBJ2-7	NA	NA
TGTGCCAGCAGCTCAACAAAAGGGACAGTAACCTACGAGCAGTACTTC	CASSSTKGTVTYEQYF	TRBV28	TRBJ2-7	TRBD1	NA
TGTGCCAGCAACAGAGCTAGCTCCTACGAGCAGTACTTC	CASNRASSYEQYF	TRBV6-6	TRBJ2-7	NA	NA
TGTGCCAGCAGCCATAGGTTCCCAGAGACCCAGTACTTC	CASSHRFPETQYF	TRBV2	TRBJ2-5	NA	NA
TGTGCCTGGATACAGGGGGGACACTCTGGAAACACCATATATTTT	CAWIQGGHSGNTIYF	TRBV30	TRBJ1-3	TRBD1	NA
TGTGCCAGCAGCTTGGGAAATCAGCCCCAGCATTTT	CASSLGNQPQHF	TRBV5-6	TRBJ1-5	NA	NA
TGTGCCAGCTCGCCGGGACAGCAGAACACTGAAGCTTTCTTT	CASSPGQQNTEAFF	TRBV18	TRBJ1-1	TRBD1	few
TGTGCCAGCAGGAACTCTGGAAACACCATATATTTT	CASRNSGNTIYF	TRBV28	TRBJ1-3	NA	NA
TGTGCCAGCAGCGCCCCCGAGGGATTTCATGGGCAGTTCTTC	CASSAPEGFHGQFF	TRBV9	TRBJ2-1	NA	NA
TGTGCCAGCAGTGTGTGGGAGTGGGACACCGGGGAGCTGTTTTTT	CASSVWEWDTGELFF	TRBV5-8	TRBJ2-2	NA	NA
TGTGCCAGTAGAATTGGGGTCTCTGGCTACACCTTC	CASRIGVSGYTF	TRBV19	TRBJ1-2	NA	NA
TGCAGTGCTAGTGCTTCTAGGGGACCCTACGAGCAGTACTTC	CSASASRGPYEQYF	TRBV20-1	TRBJ2-7	NA	NA
TGTGCCAGCAAAGGGAACACTGAAGCTTTCTTT	CASKGNTEAFF	TRBV2	TRBJ1-1	NA	NA
TGTGCCAGCAGCTTACGGCAGGGAGCTGGTCGGGGTGAAGCTTTCTTT	CASSLRQGAGRGEAFF	TRBV7-2	TRBJ1-1	NA	NA
TGCGCCAGCAGCTTTAGCGGAAGTTCTCAGAGCTCCTACGAGCAGTACTTC	CASSFSGSSQSSYEQYF	TRBV5-1	TRBJ2-7	NA	NA
TGTGCCGGTGGGACAGGGGGCTTCTACGAGCCCCAGCATTTT	CAGGTGGFYEPQHF	TRBV28	TRBJ1-5	TRBD1	NA
TGTGCCAGCAGCCCCATTGAGCTACCCGATGGCTACACCTTC	CASSPIELPDGYTF	TRBV7-9	TRBJ1-2	NA	NA
TGTGCCAGCAAAGACAGGACAAATTCACCCCTCCACTTT	CASKDRTNSPLHF	TRBV6-5	TRBJ1-6	NA	NA
TGTGCCAGCAGTACCGGGACTAACCCCTACGAGCAGTACTTC	CASSTGTNPYEQYF	TRBV6-5	TRBJ2-7	TRBD2	once
TGTGCCAGCAGCGCCGGGACTCGCACTGAAGCTTTCTTT	CASSAGTRTEAFF	TRBV7-9	TRBJ1-1	NA	NA
TGTGCCAGCAGGAGAGAACGGAACAATCAGCCCCAGCATTTT	CASRRERNNQPQHF	TRBV6-1	TRBJ1-5	NA	NA
TGTGCCATCAGTGAGTCGAGAGGGCCATCGATCAATGAGCAGTTCTTC	CAISESRGPSINEQFF	TRBV10-3	TRBJ2-1	NA	NA
TGCAGTGCTAGTTACTCGCGGGTATCGGGTCGCTACACCTTC	CSASYSRVSGRYTF	TRBV20-1	TRBJ1-2	NA	once